The present TCR beta chain was sequenced within a study of Ad26.COV2.S vaccination and SARS-CoV-2 variants. Overall study: Ad26.COV2.S, an intramuscular injection, was given once or twice 56 days apart. Study results and limitations: While placebo recipients had lower spike-specific TCR breadth, vaccine recipients had more. Measures of TCR breadth and depth may have fallen short of total T cell responses.

This CDR3 spans 14 amino acids. Libraries were prepared by immunoSEQ multiplex PCR; TCRdb keeps only in-frame clonotypes and omits some of them. The profile shows 300,000 to 450,000 clones, more than 75% of them singletons. Treatment here: over 15 received Ad26.COV2.S at low or high dose, single or two shots; about 5 received placebo; per-sample allocation not given. Collection of the samples took place on day 63 after the first injection of vaccine or placebo. Wuhan-strain spike was delivered by a replication-incompetent Ad26 vector. Of note for this clone: Its cognate antigen is unknown.

This TCR was recovered from a person aged 18-65 years who received the Ad26.COV2.S COVID-19 vaccine or a placebo. V and J are TRBV12-1 and TRBJ2-2. TRBV12-1 is shown as a pseudogene. Specimen: peripheral blood, collected in a trial of Ad26.COV2.S vaccine versus placebo. For the CDR3, the DNA is TGTGCCAGCAGCCCTCCCCTTAGGCACGGGGAGCTGTTTTTT. Its protein is CASSPPLRHGELFF.